What follows are 14 T cell receptor beta chains derived from one specimen sequenced in a study of long-term antiretroviral therapy in people with HIV. Version v3.0 of the immunoSEQ assay was performed at survey level. The repertoire was sequenced with immunoSEQ multiplex PCR; TCRdb's copy has only in-frame clones and lacks some. Of about 19,000 clones in the sample, approximately 84% are singletons; the top ten hold about 8%. The sample here was unsorted PBMCs, taken 0.9 years after starting antiretroviral therapy. These TCRs come from a man aged 18 to 29 with HIV.

The genes are TRBV19 and TRBJ1-2, with D uncertain. The CDR3 consists of 13 residues. Looked up from germline, CDR1 is LNHDA and CDR2 is SQIVND (reference sequence). Between the trimmed V and J ends, which lost 3 bases and 7 bases, there was a span of 12 bases. CDR3 sequence reads: CASSILSGFGYTF. CDR3 coding DNA: TGTGCCAGTAGTATTCTCTCCGGATTTGGCTACACCTTC.

As DNA, the CDR3 is TGTGCCACCGCAGGGGGGAACACTGAAGCTTTCTTT. Translated, it gives CATAGGNTEAFF. This chain links TRBV27 with TRBJ1-1, with TRBD1 identical over 7 bases. This CDR3 region has 12 residues. In germline, CDR1 is MNHEY, CDR2 SMNVEV (reference sequence). V trimming: 10 bases; J trimming: 1 base; junction bases outside the gene matches: 3.

This chain links TRBV20-1 with TRBJ2-2; no definite D call. From germline, CDR1 is DFQATT and CDR2 SNEGSKA (reference sequence). There are 11 residues in the CDR3. V was trimmed by 5 bases and J by 8 bases, leaving 9 bases between them. CDR3 region: CSAPFRGELFF. The CDR3 DNA reads TGCAGTGCTCCCTTCCGAGGGGAGCTGTTTTTT.

The genes are TRBV4-2 and TRBJ2-4; D unclear. Trimming left V 0 bases short and J 1 base short, with 4 bases between. CDR1 LGHNA and CDR2 YNFKEQ come from the germline V gene. The CDR3 has 14 residues. CDR3 sequence: CASSQETAKNIQYF. CDR3 sequence (DNA): TGTGCCAGCAGCCAAGAGACGGCCAAAAACATTCAGTACTTC.

This clone was counted between two and nine times. The chain recombines TRBV7-3 with TRBJ2-2; D remains ambiguous. The CDR3 consists of 9 residues. Germline assignment: CDR1 SGHTA and CDR2 FQGTGA. With 7 bases removed from V and 8 bases from J, the gap between germline ends came to 2 bases. This CDR3 is CASKGELFF. The CDR3 DNA is TGTGCCAGCAAAGGGGAGCTGTTTTTT.

The chain employs TRBV28 and TRBJ2-2; D call uncertain. V was shortened by 3 bases and J by 3 bases, with 2 bases between the two germline ends. This CDR3 spans 12 amino acids. The germline V gene has CDR1 MDHEN and CDR2 SYDVKM. This chain's CDR3 is CASSLDTGELFF. The CDR3 DNA follows: TGTGCCAGCAGTTTGGACACCGGGGAGCTGTTTTTT.

The chain links TRBV6-1 to TRBJ1-3, with D perhaps TRBD1 (5 bases). The CDR3 spans 15 residues. Germline loops: CDR1 MNHNS, CDR2 SASEGT. Trimming cost V 7 bases and J 0 bases, with 13 bases left between them. CDR3 coding DNA: TGTGCCAGCATTCCGGGGCAGAGCTCTGGAAACACCATATATTTT. This sequence encodes CASIPGQSSGNTIYF.

The chain links TRBV6-6 to TRBJ1-4; the D is unclear. This CDR3 is 13 amino acids long. Germline V gives CDR1 MNHNY, CDR2 SVGAGI (reference sequence). V was cut by 2 bases and J by 6 bases, with 7 bases left in between. Written as DNA, the CDR3 is TGTGCCAGCAGTTACGGAACCTATGAAAAACTGTTTTTT. Encoded protein: CASSYGTYEKLFF.

The V gene is TRBV4-1, the J gene TRBJ1-4, with 7 bases aligning to TRBD1. CDR3 length: 15 residues. Germline assignment: CDR1 MGHRA and CDR2 YSYEKL. Trimming at V came to 5 bases and at J to 5 bases, leaving 8 bases not matched to a gene. The CDR3 here is CASSSGTASNEKLFF. CDR3 bases: TGCGCCAGCAGCTCGGGGACAGCATCAAATGAAAAACTGTTTTTT.

The J gene is TRBJ2-2, the V gene TRBV7-2; possible D gene TRBD2, 6 bases. Germline loops: CDR1 SGHTA, CDR2 FQGNSA. CDR3 length: 17 amino acids. V lost 1 base to trimming and J lost 3 bases, with 15 bases between them. CDR3: CASSLVRLGRYTGELFF. DNA of the CDR3: TGTGCCAGCAGCTTAGTCAGACTAGGGCGGTACACCGGGGAGCTGTTTTTT.

This clone was detected a few times. The J gene is TRBJ1-6, the V gene TRBV19; D is perhaps TRBD1 (6 bases). The CDR3 consists of 15 residues. Germline V CDR1 and CDR2: LNHDA, SQIVND (reference sequence). Trimming cost V 5 bases and J 10 bases, with 18 bases left between them. In DNA form, the CDR3 reads TGTGCCAGTAGTCCAAACAGTCAAGGGGGATCACCCCTCCACTTT. The encoded protein is CASSPNSQGGSPLHF.

The genes are TRBV16 and TRBJ1-2, with D perhaps matching TRBD1 (5 bases). V dropped 2 bases and J dropped 8 bases, with 15 bases sitting between them. This CDR3 spans 14 amino acids. In germline, CDR1 is KGHSY, CDR2 FQNENV. The CDR3 protein is CASSQADRGGGYTF. Here the CDR3 DNA reads TGTGCCAGCAGCCAAGCTGACAGAGGAGGCGGCTACACCTTC.

This rearrangement joins TRBV18 to TRBJ1-1; weak D call: TRBD1 (6 bases). The germline gives CDR1 KGHSH, CDR2 LQKENI. The CDR3 consists of 15 residues. The V and J ends lost 3 bases and 6 bases respectively, with 17 bases between them. CDR3 amino acids: CASSPGTGNRAEAFF. The CDR3 bases are TGTGCCAGCTCACCCGGAACAGGGAATAGGGCTGAAGCTTTCTTT.

V gene TRBV4-1 combines with J gene TRBJ1-3, with TRBD1 as a possible D gene (6 bases). CDR1 is MGHRA and CDR2 is YSYEKL in the germline V gene. This CDR3 comprises 16 residues. V dropped 4 bases and J dropped 0 bases, with 13 bases sitting between them. The CDR3: CASSLQTGFSGNTIYF. For the CDR3, the DNA is TGCGCCAGCAGCCTCCAGACAGGTTTCTCTGGAAACACCATATATTTT.